In this sample, the clone carrying this T cell receptor beta chain turned up a few times. An end of the junction differs from the germline gene, which may be a read error. The source of the sample is a study of patients and donors after allogeneic stem cell transplantation. The CDR3 loop spans 15 amino acids. Germline V gene data show CDR1 as DFQATT and CDR2 as SNEGSKA (reference sequence). TCRdb passed the RT-PCR reads through MiXCR, listing each CDR3 protein once. The sample records about a million distinct CDR3 sequences, around 17% being singletons. Sequenced sample: blood, either unsorted or a sorted T cell fraction (not recorded which). The receptor was derived from a human donor who was either an allogeneic HSCT recipient or a stem cell or donor lymphocyte infusion donor (not recorded which). It is not recorded whose cells these are; they may come from a transplant donor. The V and J genes are TRBV20-1 and TRBJ1-5, with 8 bases matching TRBD1. CDR3 sequence reads: CSASYLSGGNQPQHF. CDR3 in DNA: TGCAGTGCTAGTTATTTGTCAGGGGGCAACCAGCCCCAGCATTTT.